The 23 T cell receptor beta chains below come from one sample, sequenced in a study of radiotherapy plus CTLA-4 blockade in lung cancer. Assay: immunoSEQ multiplex PCR; the TCRdb copy retains only in-frame clones and omits some. In the table there are under 35,000 clones, less than 75% of which are singletons. The sequences come from peripheral blood, collected from a patient treated with radiotherapy plus ipilimumab. Receptors were obtained from a human donor with non-small cell lung cancer whose response to radiotherapy plus ipilimumab could not be evaluated.

V and J are TRBV19 and TRBJ1-6; TRBD1 might be the D (5 bases). V was shortened by 6 bases and J by 8 bases, with 14 bases between the two germline ends. Germline CDR1 reads LNHDA; CDR2 reads SQIVND (reference sequence). The length of the CDR3 is 14 residues. CDR3 in DNA: TGTGCCAGTAGGATGCGGGGGGAGTATTCACCCCTCCACTTT. The encoded protein is CASRMRGEYSPLHF. The variable domain in full, with the rest retrieved from reference TRBV19 and TRBJ1-6, is DGGITQSPKYLFRKEGQNVTLSCEQNLNHDAMYWYRQDPGQGLRLIYYSQIVNDFQKGDIAEGYSVSREKKESFPLTVTSAQKNPTAFYLCASRMRGEYSPLHFGNGTRLTVT.

On this clone itself: Its ends do not fully match the called genes, so a read error is possible. The chain combines TRBV7-4 with TRBJ2-2; the D gene is possibly TRBD2 (5 bases). This CDR3 contains 14 residues. Germline V lookup: CDR1 SGHVT, CDR2 SQSDAQ. The CDR3 region is CASSLAGRHRGAVF. In DNA, the CDR3 is TGTGCCAGCAGCTTAGCCGGCCGGCACCGGGGAGCTGTTTTT.

This chain links TRBV28 with TRBJ2-1; D may be TRBD2 (5 bases). V lost 6 bases and J 3 bases, leaving 15 bases between the germline ends. The CDR3 length is 15 residues. The germline CDR1 and CDR2 sequences are MDHEN and SYDVKM. This CDR3 reads CASSLGVALYNEQFF. The CDR3 region has the DNA TGTGCCAGCAGCCTCGGAGTAGCGCTCTACAATGAGCAGTTCTTC. The variable domain in full, with the rest retrieved from reference TRBV28 and TRBJ2-1, is DVKVTQSSRYLVKRTGEKVFLECVQDMDHENMFWYRQDPGLGLRLIYFSYDVKMKEKGDIPEGYSVSREKKERFSLILESASTNQTSMYLCASSLGVALYNEQFFGPGTRLTVL.

Concerning this clone itself: A read error may account for a junction end that differs from germline. The chain employs TRBV5-5 and TRBJ2-5, with TRBD2 matching 7 bases. There are 13 residues in the CDR3. Per germline, CDR1 SGHKS and CDR2 YYEKEE (reference sequence). CDR3 coding DNA: TGTGCCAGCAGCCTAGCGGTTCAAGGGACCCAGTACTTC. Its protein product is CASSLAVQGTQYF.

V gene TRBV6-1 combines with J gene TRBJ2-7; 8 nucleotides agree with TRBD2. The germline gives CDR1 MNHNS, CDR2 SASEGT. J lost 3 bases, V lost 5 bases, and 3 bases had no gene match. The CDR3 runs to 13 residues. DNA of the CDR3: TGTGCCAGCAGTTCCGGGACTAGCTACGAGCAGTACTTC. Protein product: CASSSGTSYEQYF.

The chain uses TRBV28 and TRBJ1-3; 8 bases map to TRBD1. The CDR3 covers 15 residues. Trimming removed 5 bases from V and 2 bases from J; junction bases left unmatched: 5. Germline-derived CDR1 and CDR2 are MDHEN and SYDVKM. The CDR3 nucleotides are TGTGCCAGCAGTCCGACAGGGGAGACTGGAAACACCATATATTTT. Protein: CASSPTGETGNTIYF.

The sample holds a few counts of this clone. The rearrangement joins TRBV14 to TRBJ1-2, with D possibly TRBD1 on 6 matching bases. Per the germline V gene, CDR1 is SGHDN and CDR2 is FVKESK. This CDR3 region has 14 residues. V lost 4 bases to trimming and J lost 8 bases, with 17 bases between them. The CDR3 loop reads CASSPEVKGGGYTF. CDR3 bases: TGTGCCAGCAGCCCGGAGGTTAAAGGGGGAGGCTACACCTTC.

This clone was seen a handful of times. This chain uses TRBV5-1 with TRBJ2-3; weak D call: TRBD1 (5 bases). CDR1 and CDR2 from the germline V gene are SGHRS and YFSETQ. The CDR3 length is 16 residues. V lost 0 bases, J lost 6 bases, and 17 bases lay in between. CDR3 coding DNA: TGCGCCAGCAGCTTGGGCTATTCAGGGTTAAGGGATACGCAGTATTTT. It specifies CASSLGYSGLRDTQYF.

This clone turned up a few times. The chain combines TRBV11-2 with TRBJ1-1; D not certain. This CDR3 is built from 15 residues. Trimming left V 6 bases short and J 1 base short, with 15 bases between. CDR1 is SGHAT and CDR2 is FQNNGV in the germline V gene. The CDR3 spells CASRLSRRSNTEAFF. In DNA, the CDR3 is TGTGCCAGCAGACTATCGCGGAGATCGAACACTGAAGCTTTCTTT.

CDR3 DNA sequence: TGCGCCAGCAGCTCTGGGGGGTTTGGGGCCGATGAGCAGTTCTTC. It codes for CASSSGGFGADEQFF. The rearrangement joins TRBV5-1 to TRBJ2-1; tentatively, D is TRBD2 (6 bases). The CDR3 is 15 residues long. Trimming took 3 bases from V and 8 from J, leaving 18 bases between them. In germline, CDR1 is SGHRS, CDR2 YFSETQ.

The rearrangement uses TRBV6-5 and TRBJ2-7, with 9 positions matching TRBD2. The CDR3 consists of 14 residues. Germline lookup yields CDR1 MNHEY and CDR2 SVGAGI. The junction had 3 bases not matched to a gene; V was cut back by 6 bases and J by 0 bases. In nucleotides, the CDR3 is TGTGCCAGCAGACTTAGCGGGAGCTCCTACGAGCAGTACTTC. The encoded protein is CASRLSGSSYEQYF.

This chain joins TRBV11-2 and TRBJ2-7; 13 bases agree with TRBD2. This CDR3 is built from 16 residues. Germline values: CDR1 SGHAT, CDR2 FQNNGV. V lost 2 bases and J lost 7; bases outside the gene matches: 8. The CDR3 loop reads CASSLPGLAGVEEQYF. Written as DNA, the CDR3 is TGTGCCAGCAGCTTACCCGGACTAGCGGGAGTAGAAGAGCAGTACTTC.

This chain uses TRBV5-1 with TRBJ2-1; D remains unclear. Germline CDR1 is SGHRS and CDR2 is YFSETQ. The CDR3 sequence is 12 residues long. Between the trimmed V and J ends, which lost 2 bases and 10 bases, there was a span of 10 bases. The CDR3 loop is CASSFAKREQFF. CDR3 coding DNA: TGCGCCAGCAGCTTCGCGAAGCGAGAGCAGTTCTTC.

The genes are TRBV6-5 and TRBJ2-3; 8 bases are a match to TRBD2. The length of the CDR3 is 14 residues. Trimming took 5 bases from V and 1 from J; bases not matched to a gene: 2. Looked up from germline, CDR1 is MNHEY and CDR2 is SVGAGI. The CDR3 is CASSGAGGTDTQYF. CDR3 bases: TGTGCCAGCAGTGGAGCGGGAGGCACAGATACGCAGTATTTT.

DNA for the CDR3: TGTGCCATCAGGGGGACAGGGGAAGCCAAAAACATTCAGTACTTC. Translation: CAIRGTGEAKNIQYF. The chain uses TRBV10-3 and TRBJ2-4; 10 nucleotides line up with TRBD1. The V segment lost 6 bases and the J segment 0 bases; nucleotides outside the gene matches: 2. In germline, CDR1 is ENHRY, CDR2 SYGVKD. The CDR3 runs 15 residues.

The chain's CDR3 is CASSVVPGGTEQYF. Written as DNA, the CDR3 is TGTGCCAGCAGCGTAGTACCGGGAGGGACGGAGCAGTACTTC. The genes are TRBV9 and TRBJ2-7; 8 bases fit TRBD2. The CDR3 consists of 14 residues. CDR1 and CDR2 from the germline V gene are SGDLS and YYNGEE. J gave up 7 bases and V 0 bases, and 6 bases lay outside the gene matches.

This chain connects TRBV13 to TRBJ2-3, with D tentatively TRBD2 (5 bases). V was clipped by 1 base and J by 3 bases, with 14 bases between them. Germline assignment: CDR1 PRHDT and CDR2 FYEKMQ (reference sequence). This CDR3 region has 16 residues. CDR3 residues: CASSLDEADETDTQYF. Written as DNA, the CDR3 is TGTGCCAGCAGCTTAGACGAAGCGGACGAGACAGATACGCAGTATTTT.

This chain joins TRBV6-6 and TRBJ2-7; 11 bases are shared with TRBD2. Trimming removed 8 bases from V and 6 bases from J; junction bases left unmatched: 9. The CDR3 has 14 residues. Per the germline V gene, CDR1 is MNHNY and CDR2 is SVGAGI (reference sequence). As DNA, the CDR3 is TGTGCCAGCGGCACTAGCGGGAGTGAGGGCGAGCAGTACTTC. This sequence encodes CASGTSGSEGEQYF.

The chain combines TRBV6-5 with TRBJ2-3; 9 bases are a match to TRBD2. The germline V gene has CDR1 MNHEY and CDR2 SVGAGI. Trimming removed 8 bases from V and 5 bases from J; junction bases left unmatched: 5. This CDR3 has 13 residues. CDR3 protein: CASQIAGEDTQYF. CDR3 nucleotide sequence: TGTGCCAGCCAAATAGCGGGAGAAGATACGCAGTATTTT.

V gene TRBV5-6 combines with J gene TRBJ2-1, with 7 bases that match TRBD2. This CDR3 is 16 amino acids long. The germline V gene encodes CDR1 SGHDT and CDR2 YYEEEE. Germline trimming cut 0 bases from V and 1 base from J; bases unmatched to any gene: 4. This CDR3 is CASSLGREQSYNEQFF. CDR3 DNA sequence: TGTGCCAGCAGCTTGGGGCGGGAGCAGTCCTACAATGAGCAGTTCTTC.

The chain is built from TRBV29-1 and TRBJ1-2; D call uncertain. Germline CDR1 and CDR2: SQVTM and ANQGSEA. CDR3 length: 14 amino acids. V was pared by 6 bases and J by 0 bases, with 14 bases between. The CDR3 loop reads CSVPDWKTNYGYTF. The CDR3, as DNA: TGCAGCGTCCCCGACTGGAAAACTAACTATGGCTACACCTTC.

This sequence joins TRBV2 and TRBJ2-3, with 8 bases fitting TRBD2. CDR1 SNHLY and CDR2 FYNNEI come from the germline V gene. This CDR3 is 14 amino acids long. Trimming cost V 4 bases and J 6 bases; bases outside gene matches: 6. The CDR3: CASSVLAGSDTQYF. CDR3 DNA: TGTGCCAGCAGTGTGTTAGCGGGATCGGATACGCAGTATTTT.

This sequence joins TRBV5-1 and TRBJ2-3; 10 nucleotides line up with TRBD2. This CDR3 comprises 19 residues. Trimming removed 0 bases from V and 2 bases from J; junction bases left unmatched: 12. Per the germline V gene, CDR1 is SGHRS and CDR2 is YFSETQ. The chain's CDR3 is CASSLDSWRAGGITDTQYF. In DNA, the CDR3 is TGCGCCAGCAGCTTGGACAGTTGGAGAGCGGGAGGGATCACAGATACGCAGTATTTT.